Each of the 13 T cell receptor beta chains below was sequenced from the same sample in a study of siplizumab effects on memory and regulatory T cells. Here immunoSEQ multiplex PCR was the method, and the copy in TCRdb shows in-frame clones only, minus some. The sample includes tens of thousands of clones, approximately 93% of them seen just once. Sequenced input: CD8+ T cells sorted from blood. The source is a human donor in good health.

The chain recombines TRBV15 with TRBJ2-1; D is uncertain. Germline assignment: CDR1 LNHNV and CDR2 YYDKDF (reference sequence). The CDR3 sequence is 15 residues long. V shed 1 base and J shed 0 bases, with 7 bases lying between them. The CDR3, as DNA: TGTGCCACCAGCAGAGCATACGACTCCTACAATGAGCAGTTCTTC. Encoded protein: CATSRAYDSYNEQFF. Using reference TRBV15 and TRBJ2-1 for the parts outside the CDR3, the full variable domain is DAMVIQNPRYQVTQFGKPVTLSCSQTLNHNVMYWYQQKSSQAPKLLFHYYDKDFNNEADTPDNFQSRRPNTSFCFLDIRSPGLGDTAMYLCATSRAYDSYNEQFFGPGTRLTVL.

V gene TRBV28 combines with J gene TRBJ1-5; a possible D gene is TRBD1 (5 bases). The V end lost 8 bases, the J end lost 4 bases, and 9 bases lay between the germline ends. Per the germline V gene, CDR1 is MDHEN and CDR2 is SYDVKM. The CDR3 has 12 residues. CDR3 protein: CASDQGNQPQHF. CDR3 sequence (DNA): TGTGCCAGCGATCAGGGTAATCAGCCCCAGCATTTT.

The chain is built from TRBV7-6 and TRBJ2-2; D not certain. Germline assignment: CDR1 SGHVS and CDR2 FNYEAQ. Trimming pared 0 bases from V and 9 bases from J, leaving 5 bases between. This CDR3 contains 12 residues. The CDR3 DNA follows: TGTGCCAGCAGCTTAGCGACGAGGGAGCTGTTTTTT. Translating gives CASSLATRELFF.

This clone was recorded only once. The CDR3 is CASRSTGWSEKLFF. In DNA, the CDR3 is TGTGCCAGCAGATCGACAGGGTGGAGTGAAAAACTGTTTTTT. The chain couples TRBV6-5 to TRBJ1-4; TRBD1 matches 7 bases. Trimming removed 6 bases from V and 7 bases from J; junction bases left unmatched: 8. Germline assignment: CDR1 MNHEY and CDR2 SVGAGI. This CDR3 contains 14 residues.

V gene TRBV2 combines with J gene TRBJ2-5, with 7 bases identical to TRBD1. The J call is doubtful: the DNA matches TRBJ2-7 better. This CDR3 contains 14 residues. Germline assignment: CDR1 SNHLY and CDR2 FYNNEI. In DNA form, the CDR3 reads TGTGCCAGCAGTACCCGACAGGGATCCTACGAGCAGTACTTC. Translated: CASSTRQGSYEQYF.

The chain carries TRBV6-4 and TRBJ2-2; D is uncertain. V lost 3 bases, J lost 2 bases, and 1 base lay in between. The CDR3 has 12 residues. Germline V gives CDR1 MRHNA, CDR2 SNTAGT. The CDR3 sequence is CASSENTGELFF. CDR3 coding DNA: TGTGCCAGCAGTGAAAACACCGGGGAGCTGTTTTTT.

This chain links TRBV4-1 with TRBJ2-7, with a possible D match to TRBD2 (5 bases). The germline V gene encodes CDR1 MGHRA and CDR2 YSYEKL. The CDR3 runs 15 residues. V lost 0 bases and J lost 3, with 12 bases in between. CDR3 residues: CASSQDTGNIYEQYF. CDR3 DNA sequence: TGCGCCAGCAGCCAAGATACGGGAAATATCTACGAGCAGTACTTC.

This chain joins TRBV15 and TRBJ2-2; TRBD1 matches 8 bases. V shed 1 base, J shed 0 bases, and the junction held 1 base outside the gene matches. The CDR3 sequence is 16 residues long. The germline CDR1 and CDR2 sequences are LNHNV and YYDKDF (reference sequence). The CDR3 DNA reads TGTGCCACCAGCAGAGTACAGGGGGCGAACACCGGGGAGCTGTTTTTT. It translates to CATSRVQGANTGELFF.

V usage is TRBV7-6 and J usage is TRBJ2-5, with 7 bases aligning to TRBD2. The trim removed 5 bases at V and 6 bases at J, leaving 12 bases unmatched. The germline gives CDR1 SGHVS, CDR2 FNYEAQ. The CDR3 length is 15 residues. CDR3 sequence: CASSETGGVLKTQYF. CDR3 bases: TGTGCCAGCAGCGAAACTGGGGGGGTGTTGAAGACCCAGTACTTC.

This clone is judged medium-sized. The J gene is TRBJ2-3, the V gene TRBV6-4; D might be TRBD1 or TRBD2, each matching 5 bases. Germline V gives CDR1 MRHNA, CDR2 SNTAGT. Trimming shortened V by 2 bases and J by 2 bases, and 8 bases separated the two germline ends. The CDR3 is 14 residues long. CDR3 loop: CASSDRGDTDTQYF. The CDR3 nucleotides read TGTGCCAGCAGTGACAGAGGGGACACAGATACGCAGTATTTT.

As regards this clone: At one end the junction does not follow the germline gene, possibly because of a read error. The chain recombines TRBV7-7 with TRBJ2-7; 7 bases are a match to TRBD2. The CDR3 loop spans 14 amino acids. CDR1 SSHAT and CDR2 FNYEAQ come from the germline V gene (reference sequence). The CDR3 sequence is CASSLGGSVYEQYF. The CDR3 bases are TGTGCTAGCAGCTTAGGCGGGAGTGTCTACGAGCAGTACTTC.

The V call is TRBV27, the J call TRBJ1-1; D remains ambiguous. CDR1 and CDR2 (germline): MNHEY, SMNVEV (reference sequence). With 9 bases removed from V and 0 bases from J, the gap between germline ends came to 17 bases. The CDR3 contains 15 residues. Here the CDR3 reads CASWTALGMNTEAFF. CDR3 nucleotide sequence: TGTGCCAGTTGGACGGCCCTGGGTATGAACACTGAAGCTTTCTTT.

V usage is TRBV11-3 and J usage is TRBJ2-1; D not certain. Germline CDR1 SGHNT, CDR2 YENEEA. The length of the CDR3 is 12 residues. V was trimmed by 1 base and J by 5 bases, leaving 3 bases between them. CDR3 loop: CASSLVHNEQFF. CDR3 sequence (DNA): TGTGCCAGCAGCTTAGTTCACAATGAGCAGTTCTTC.